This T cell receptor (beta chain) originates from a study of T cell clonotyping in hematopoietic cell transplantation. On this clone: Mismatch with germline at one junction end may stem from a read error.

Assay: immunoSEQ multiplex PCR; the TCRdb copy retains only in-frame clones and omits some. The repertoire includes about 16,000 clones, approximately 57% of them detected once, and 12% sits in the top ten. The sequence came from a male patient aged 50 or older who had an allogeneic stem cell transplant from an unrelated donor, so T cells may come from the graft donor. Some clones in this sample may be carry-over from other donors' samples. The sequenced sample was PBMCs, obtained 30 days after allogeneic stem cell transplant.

CDR3 protein: CASSLGMGELFF. The CDR3 bases are TGTGCCAGCAGCTTAGGGATGGGGGAGCTGTTCTTC. The chain recombines TRBV7-6 with TRBJ2-1, with D perhaps given as TRBD1 or TRBD2 (5 bases each). The CDR3 length is 12 residues. Germline V CDR1 and CDR2: SGHVS, FNYEAQ.